This TCR beta chain came from a study of control samples from healthy donors and cancer patients. Trimming pared 1 base from V and 0 bases from J, leaving 12 bases between. Germline V gene data show CDR1 as SGHVS and CDR2 as FQNEAQ. The CDR3 is made up of 17 amino acids. Only in-frame clones appear in the TCRdb table, and some are missing; sequencing was by immunoSEQ multiplex PCR. Of some 64,000 clones listed, about nine tenths were seen once; the top ten hold 1% to 1.5%. The sample comprised PBMCs. V and J are TRBV7-8 and TRBJ1-4; D is uncertain. The source is a woman in her forties or fifties with colorectal cancer. The CDR3 region has the DNA TGTGCCAGCAGCTTAGAGCGCCCCGGTGCAACTAATGAAAAACTGTTTTTT. Its translation: CASSLERPGATNEKLFF.